The 25 T cell receptor beta chains below all came from one sample that was sequenced in a study of blood T cells in healthy people across ages. With a J-beta primer mix and a sample-barcoded 5' primer, a second PCR ran roughly 6 to 11 cycles. Using its own MiXCR run on the 5' RACE reads, TCRdb lists one record per CDR3 protein. The profile shows about 1,000,000 distinct CDR3 sequences, under 55% of them singletons. Sequencing used blood. The source is a woman aged 55-69 years in good health.

This clonotype was counted ten times or more. V gene TRBV7-9 combines with J gene TRBJ2-5; D is perhaps TRBD2 (5 bases). The V and J ends lost 5 bases and 4 bases respectively, with 14 bases between them. The CDR3 sequence is 14 residues long. Germline CDR1 SEHNR, CDR2 FQNEAQ (reference sequence). The CDR3 protein is CASSPRAGLETQYF. CDR3 DNA sequence: TGTGCCAGCAGCCCCCGGGCGGGCCTAGAGACCCAGTACTTC.

This sequence joins TRBV28 and TRBJ2-5, with 9 bases fitting TRBD2. The tail of the sequence fits TRBJ2-7 better, so the J call may be wrong. Germline assignment: CDR1 MDHEN and CDR2 SYDVKM. CDR3 size: 16 residues. The CDR3 spells CASSTYFSGRNYEQYF. In nucleotides, the CDR3 is TGTGCCAGCAGTACCTACTTCAGCGGGAGGAACTACGAGCAGTACTTC.

This clonotype has just one count. The CDR3 here is CASSPPGVTQPQHF. The CDR3 nucleotides are TGTGCCAGCAGCCCCCCAGGGGTCACTCAGCCCCAGCATTTT. The V call is TRBV7-9, the J call TRBJ1-5; D is perhaps TRBD1 (6 bases). CDR1 is SEHNR, CDR2 FQNEAQ, per germline (reference sequence). The V end was cut by 5 bases, the J end by 6 bases, with 14 bases between. CDR3 length equals 14 residues.

A few counts support this clonotype. This rearrangement joins TRBV9 to TRBJ2-1; TRBD2 might be the D (5 bases). This CDR3 has 15 residues. CDR1 and CDR2 from the germline V gene are SGDLS and YYNGEE. V was clipped by 4 bases and J by 2 bases, with 13 bases between them. CDR3 protein: CASSLRDSPYNEQFF. The DNA for the CDR3 is TGTGCCAGCAGCCTCCGGGATTCTCCCTACAATGAGCAGTTCTTC.

This rearrangement joins TRBV6-5 to TRBJ2-7; perhaps TRBD1 as D (6 bases). CDR3 length: 15 residues. CDR1 MNHEY and CDR2 SVGAGI come from the germline V gene. Trimming pared 9 bases from V and 0 bases from J, leaving 18 bases between. The CDR3, as DNA: TGTGCCAGTAGAGAACTAGGGGGTAGCTCCTACGAGCAGTACTTC. Translated, it gives CASRELGGSSYEQYF.

This clonotype was recorded a few times. The rearrangement uses TRBV7-2 and TRBJ1-5; D is possibly TRBD1 (6 bases). V lost 1 base and J 5 bases, leaving 12 bases between the germline ends. This CDR3 contains 15 residues. Germline V gives CDR1 SGHTA, CDR2 FQGNSA. The CDR3: CASSLDGGRDQPQHF. The CDR3 region has the DNA TGTGCCAGCAGCTTAGACGGGGGGCGCGATCAGCCCCAGCATTTT.

The genes are TRBV5-6 and TRBJ2-1, with D perhaps matching TRBD2 (5 bases). From germline, CDR1 is SGHDT and CDR2 YYEEEE. The CDR3 consists of 13 residues. The ends were cut back, 2 bases at V and 8 bases at J, with 11 bases in the middle. CDR3 DNA sequence: TGTGCCAGCAGCTTAGCTGGAGGTTATGAGCAGTTCTTC. This translates into CASSLAGGYEQFF.

The table lists this clonotype with a few counts. The chain recombines TRBV20-1 with TRBJ2-3, with a weak D call TRBD2 (6 bases). Germline CDR1 and CDR2: DFQATT and SNEGSKA (reference sequence). Trimming took off 2 bases at V and 3 bases at J, with 12 bases between the two ends. This CDR3 contains 14 residues. Here the CDR3 DNA reads TGCAGTGCTAGACGTCCGGGGGTTACAGATACGCAGTATTTT. As protein: CSARRPGVTDTQYF.

The chain couples TRBV27 to TRBJ1-1; no clear D. CDR3 length: 14 amino acids. Germline loops: CDR1 MNHEY, CDR2 SMNVEV (reference sequence). The V end lost 1 base, the J end lost 4 bases, and 10 bases lay between the germline ends. DNA for the CDR3: TGTGCCAGCAGTTTATTCGTCGGAGGCACTGAAGCTTTCTTT. Its protein is CASSLFVGGTEAFF.

The rearrangement uses TRBV11-2 and TRBJ2-3, with D unresolved. CDR1 SGHAT and CDR2 FQNNGV come from the germline V gene. The germline V and J ends were trimmed by 3 bases and 4 bases, with 14 bases remaining between them. This CDR3 region has 15 residues. CDR3 amino acids: CASSFEIVSSDTQYF. CDR3 coding DNA: TGTGCCAGCAGCTTCGAGATCGTAAGCTCAGATACGCAGTATTTT. Variable domain in full (rest from reference TRBV11-2 and TRBJ2-3): EAGVAQSPRYKIIEKRQSVAFWCNPISGHATLYWYQQILGQGPKLLIQFQNNGVVDDSQLPKDRFSAERLKGVDSTLKIQPAKLEDSAVYLCASSFEIVSSDTQYFGPGTRLTVL.

In this sample, this clonotype turned up a few times. The V and J genes are TRBV6-5 and TRBJ1-5, with D perhaps matching TRBD1 (6 bases). Deletions cut 4 bases from V and 2 bases from J, with 15 bases between. Germline values: CDR1 MNHEY, CDR2 SVGAGI. The CDR3 sequence is 16 residues long. CDR3 DNA sequence: TGTGCCAGCAGTTTTTCAGGGGTTTCAGGCAATCAGCCCCAGCATTTT. Its translation is CASSFSGVSGNQPQHF.

The chain recombines TRBV4-1 with TRBJ1-2; maybe TRBD1 (6 bases). Trimming stripped 0 bases from V and 4 bases from J, with 15 bases between. Germline V lookup: CDR1 MGHRA, CDR2 YSYEKL. The CDR3 has 16 residues. CDR3 sequence (DNA): TGCGCCAGCAGCCAAGATCGACAGGCTAAGGGCTATGGCTACACCTTC. This codes for CASSQDRQAKGYGYTF.

The chain carries TRBV3-1 and TRBJ2-3; D gene ambiguous. Germline values: CDR1 LGHDT, CDR2 YNNKEL (reference sequence). V gave up 0 bases and J gave up 3 bases, with 7 bases separating them. This CDR3 is built from 14 residues. Written as DNA, the CDR3 is TGTGCCAGCAGCCAAGATCAGCATACAGATACGCAGTATTTT. It yields the protein CASSQDQHTDTQYF.

This chain links TRBV11-2 with TRBJ2-1, with D possibly matching TRBD1 (5 bases). V was trimmed by 2 bases and J by 7 bases, leaving 12 bases between them. CDR1 and CDR2 from the germline V gene are SGHAT and FQNNGV. The CDR3 sequence is 14 residues long. The CDR3 loop reads CASSLRGRGNEQFF. CDR3 nucleotide sequence: TGTGCCAGCAGCTTAAGGGGCAGAGGAAATGAGCAGTTCTTC. The entire variable domain, with the rest obtained from reference TRBV11-2 and TRBJ2-1, is as follows: EAGVAQSPRYKIIEKRQSVAFWCNPISGHATLYWYQQILGQGPKLLIQFQNNGVVDDSQLPKDRFSAERLKGVDSTLKIQPAKLEDSAVYLCASSLRGRGNEQFFGPGTRLTVL.

This clonotype appeared a few times. The rearrangement links TRBV7-2 to TRBJ2-1; D call uncertain. The V gene's germline CDR1 is SGHTA and CDR2 FQGNSA. Between the trimmed V and J ends, which lost 4 bases and 7 bases, there was a span of 11 bases. The CDR3 is 13 amino acids. The chain's CDR3 is CASSSFTPNEQFF. The CDR3 region has the DNA TGTGCCAGCAGCTCTTTCACCCCGAATGAGCAGTTCTTC. The entire variable domain, with the rest obtained from reference TRBV7-2 and TRBJ2-1, is as follows: GAGVSQSPSNKVTEKGKDVELRCDPISGHTALYWYRQSLGQGLEFLIYFQGNSAPDKSGLPSDRFSAERTGGSVSTLTIQRTQQEDSAVYLCASSSFTPNEQFFGPGTRLTVL.

On this clonotype itself: Given a much more abundant clone one base away, this may be a read error. CDR3 nucleotides: TGTGTCAGCAGTTTAGAGCGGTGGGTGCAGTTCTTC. Translation gives CVSSLERWVQFF. The chain links TRBV28 to TRBJ2-1, with a weak D call TRBD2 (5 bases). The CDR3 totals 12 residues. Germline-derived CDR1 and CDR2 are MDHEN and SYDVKM.

This clonotype was recorded many times. The chain carries TRBV5-1 and TRBJ2-3; the match to TRBD2 covers 12 bases. The J segment lost 4 bases and the V segment lost 5 bases, leaving 8 bases of the junction unmatched. There are 16 residues in the CDR3. Germline V gene sequence: CDR1 SGHRS, CDR2 YFSETQ. CDR3 DNA sequence: TGCGCCAGCAGTTCCCGACTAGCGGGAGAGTCAGATACGCAGTATTTT. Protein: CASSSRLAGESDTQYF.

The V call is TRBV7-9, the J call TRBJ2-3; D unresolved. The length of the CDR3 is 12 residues. The ends were cut back, 3 bases at V and 6 bases at J, with 7 bases in the middle. Germline lookup yields CDR1 SEHNR and CDR2 FQNEAQ (reference sequence). CDR3 bases: TGTGCCAGCAGCTTCGGAATGGATACGCAGTATTTT. The encoded protein is CASSFGMDTQYF.

Notes on this clonotype: A clone one base away is much larger, so this may be a read error. This chain connects TRBV25-1 to TRBJ1-4, with TRBD1 matching over 8 bases. This CDR3 is built from 12 residues. V lost 9 bases, J lost 6 bases, and 3 bases stayed unmatched. Germline V gene lookup returns CDR1 MGHDK and CDR2 SYGVNS. As DNA, the CDR3 is TGTGCCAGAAGACAGGGGTATGAAAAACTGTTTTTT. Its translation is CARRQGYEKLFF.

The V and J genes are TRBV20-1 and TRBJ2-7; no clear D. Trimming pared 1 base from V and 0 bases from J, leaving 10 bases between. The CDR3 sequence is 14 residues long. Germline CDR1 reads DFQATT; CDR2 reads SNEGSKA (reference sequence). The CDR3 DNA reads TGCAGTGCTAGAGTTTCCAGGTCCTCCTACGAGCAGTACTTC. It translates to CSARVSRSSYEQYF.

In its sample, this clonotype was seen a few times. This chain connects TRBV3-1 to TRBJ1-1; perhaps TRBD1 as D (5 bases). Trimming cost V 3 bases and J 7 bases, with 9 bases left between them. The CDR3 contains 12 residues. Germline V gives CDR1 LGHDT, CDR2 YNNKEL (reference sequence). DNA of the CDR3: TGTGCCAGCAGCCACACCGGGGGTGAAGCTTTCTTT. Translation: CASSHTGGEAFF.

As concerns this clonotype: One end of the junction is discordant with germline, which a read error may explain. This chain joins TRBV28 and TRBJ2-5; D is perhaps TRBD2 (6 bases). The J call could be wrong; TRBJ2-7 is a better fit for the DNA end. This CDR3 comprises 14 residues. Germline V gene sequence: CDR1 MDHEN, CDR2 SYDVKM. The CDR3, as DNA: TGTGTCAGCAGTCCGCGACTAGGAGGCGCCGAGCAGTACTTC. Translating it yields CVSSPRLGGAEQYF.

This clonotype was recorded many times. This chain joins TRBV5-6 and TRBJ1-2; 11 nucleotides align to TRBD1. The CDR3 is 15 amino acids. Germline CDR1 reads SGHDT; CDR2 reads YYEEEE. V shed 0 bases, J shed 6 bases, and the junction held 4 bases outside the gene matches. The CDR3 DNA reads as TGTGCCAGCAGCTTGGCCGGACAGGGGGCTGATGGCTACACCTTC. This gives the protein CASSLAGQGADGYTF.

Worth noting for this clonotype: A much bigger clone sits one base away, suggesting this may be a read error. The chain combines TRBV21-1 with TRBJ2-4; TRBD2, the table's D call, lacks a check against the DNA. Gene TRBJ2-7 matches the end of the DNA better, so the J call may be wrong. TRBV21-1 is recorded as a pseudogene. This CDR3 has 24 amino acids. CDR3 nucleotides: TGTGCCAGCAGCATCTTACAGGGGGCGTATTTCGGGACGGGACTAGCGGGAGGTGCCGACGAGCAGTACTTC. Protein: CASSILQGAYFGTGLAGGADEQYF.

The V call is TRBV7-9, the J call TRBJ2-4, with a tentative D call TRBD2 (6 bases). The DNA end favors TRBJ2-7, so the J call may be wrong. Germline V gives CDR1 SEHNR, CDR2 FQNEAQ (reference sequence). CDR3 size: 15 residues. This CDR3 is CASSGDLAITYEQYF. The CDR3 bases are TGTGCCAGCAGCGGGGACTTGGCGATTACCTACGAGCAGTACTTC.